The TCR beta chain described here comes from a study of regulatory T cells in long-lasting Graves disease. The time point was: newly diagnosed GD, antithyroid drugs for less than 3 months. Preparation of the TCR library used RNA extracted from PBMCs. Each patient gave 7 to 9 milliliters of EDTA-anticoagulated peripheral blood. HTBI primers from iRepertoire and Arm-PCR of CDR3 regions yielded the TCR beta libraries. Each CDR3 protein is one row after TCRdb ran MiXCR on the multiplex PCR reads. The table shows a few hundred thousand distinct CDR3 sequences, with around 20% occurring only once. In its sample, this clonotype was seen many times. The input for sequencing was peripheral blood mononuclear cells (PBMCs), taken at new diagnosis, from a patient treated with antithyroid drugs. The origin of this receptor is a female donor with Graves disease.

CDR3 sequence reads: CASRILAGSQFF. The DNA of the CDR3 is TGTGCCAGCAGGATTCTAGCGGGGTCGCAGTTCTTC. This chain links TRBV6-2 or TRBV6-3 with TRBJ2-1; 9 bases fit TRBD2. Germline loops: CDR1 MNHEY, CDR2 SVGEGT. The CDR3 covers 12 residues. The trim removed 6 bases at V and 12 bases at J, leaving 6 bases unmatched.